This T cell receptor (beta chain) is from a study of T cell responses to AZD1222 COVID-19 vaccine. Study overall: Second-dose schedules of about 4 or about 12 weeks were combined.

Profiling relied on immunoSEQ multiplex PCR, and the TCRdb table lists in-frame clones only, not all of them. The table includes 100,000 to 150,000 clones, about 89% detected once. Trimming stripped 1 base from V and 1 base from J, with 8 bases between. The CDR3 has 15 amino acids. CDR1 is SGHDT, CDR2 YYEEEE, per germline. The TCR originated in an adult in good health. The sequencing used peripheral blood, collected on day 0 of AZD1222 vaccination. This sequence joins TRBV5-6 and TRBJ1-4, with D unresolved. The CDR3 sequence is CASSLIGQTNEKLFF. The CDR3 DNA reads as TGTGCCAGCAGCTTGATAGGGCAAACTAATGAAAAACTGTTTTTT.